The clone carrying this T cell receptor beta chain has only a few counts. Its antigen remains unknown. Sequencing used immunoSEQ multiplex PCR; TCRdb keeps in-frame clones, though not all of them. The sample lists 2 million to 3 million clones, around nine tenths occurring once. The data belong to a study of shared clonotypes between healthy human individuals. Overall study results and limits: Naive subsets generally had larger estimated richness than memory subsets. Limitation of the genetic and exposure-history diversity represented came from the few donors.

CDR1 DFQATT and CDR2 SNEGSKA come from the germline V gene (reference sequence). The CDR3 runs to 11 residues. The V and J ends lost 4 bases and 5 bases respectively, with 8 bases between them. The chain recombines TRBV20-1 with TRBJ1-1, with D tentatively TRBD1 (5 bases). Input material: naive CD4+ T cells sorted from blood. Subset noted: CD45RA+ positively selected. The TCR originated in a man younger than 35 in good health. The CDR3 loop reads CSATGRTEAFF. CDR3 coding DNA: TGCAGTGCTACAGGGAGGACTGAAGCTTTCTTT.